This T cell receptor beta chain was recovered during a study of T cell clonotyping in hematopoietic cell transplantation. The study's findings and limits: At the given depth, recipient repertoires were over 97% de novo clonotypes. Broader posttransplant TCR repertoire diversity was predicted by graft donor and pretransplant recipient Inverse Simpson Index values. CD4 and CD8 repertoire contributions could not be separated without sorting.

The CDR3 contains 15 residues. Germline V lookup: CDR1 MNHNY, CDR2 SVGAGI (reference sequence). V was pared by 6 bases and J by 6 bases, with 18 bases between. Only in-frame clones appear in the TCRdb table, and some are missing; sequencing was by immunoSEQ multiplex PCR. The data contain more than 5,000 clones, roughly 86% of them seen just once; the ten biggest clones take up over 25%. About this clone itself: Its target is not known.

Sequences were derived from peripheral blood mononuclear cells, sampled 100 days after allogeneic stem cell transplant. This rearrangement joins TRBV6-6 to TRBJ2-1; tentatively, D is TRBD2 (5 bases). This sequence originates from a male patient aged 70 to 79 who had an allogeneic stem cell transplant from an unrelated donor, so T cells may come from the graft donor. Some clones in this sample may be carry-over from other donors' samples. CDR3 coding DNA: TGTGCCAGCAGCCTTGATCGGGAACCCTTCAATGAGCAGTTCTTC. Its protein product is CASSLDREPFNEQFF.